Sequencing of this TCR beta chain was carried out in a study of cytomegalovirus exposure and HLA in healthy donors (dated by TCRdb to 2016 to 2017). In the study overall: According to an earlier analysis of a few hundred of the donors, about 179 million T cells yielded 120 million or so unique TCR beta sequences and approximately 300 Gb of sequence data. A later analysis re-examined previously published TCR beta repertoires from roughly 650 donors and added high-resolution HLA genotyping to investigate patterns of TCR occurrence. Every repertoire in the discovery cohort had been generated on one and the same sequencing platform. The later analysis used no new phenotypic data to find candidate immune exposures, relying instead on TCR beta sequences and their occurrence across donors. In a later genetic analysis, genome-wide SNP genotypes for about three fifths of the roughly 670 donors were used, and that subset was treated as a discovery cohort. The study combined high-throughput TCR immunosequencing, statistical association of individual TCRs with disease status, and machine learning to predict cytomegalovirus infection status. HLA typing covered class I and class II loci at four-digit resolution. Besides the first cohort of roughly 700 subjects, a separate validation cohort made up of 120 or so different subjects was used. Of the roughly 400 genotyped donors, roughly 80% fell in the genetic ancestry cluster associated with self-reported Caucasian donors. Donor age, sex, ethnicity and CMV serostatus were collected together with the repertoire data. The study aimed to test whether signatures of past pathogen exposure could be identified by cataloging public T cell receptors. Roughly 5 DR-DQ haplotypes were handled as single units for association and clustering because linkage in the cohort was strong. Among about 400 genotyped donors of the cohort, an average of around 240,000 unique TCR beta nucleotide sequences was sequenced per donor, of which roughly 18% were non-productive. About 300 gigabases of sequencing data and approximately 80 million unique TCR sequences were included in an early release covering roughly 600 HLA-typed donors. To decide whether each TCR beta V gene segment behaved as functional or pseudogenic, an earlier analysis of nearly 600 of the donors relied on high-throughput TCR beta sequencing. Using immunosequencing, the study profiled T cell repertoires from 666 subjects and related those repertoires to cytomegalovirus serostatus. Typing coverage varied by locus: about 629-640 donors for A, B, C, DRB1 and DQB1; more than 500 for DQA1; more than 600 for DPA1; under 490 for DPB1. Summary of the overall study and its limitations: When HLA alleles, especially DR and DQ, strongly co-occurred, TCR associations were difficult to assign to individual alleles. In vitro tests confirmed that a few of the cytomegalovirus-associated TCR beta chains recognize cytomegalovirus antigens. For the cohort, immune exposure information was limited to CMV serostatus. A total of roughly 160 TCR beta chains were listed by the study as associated with cytomegalovirus. In a later analysis, several top co-occurrence clusters were reported to appear linked to parvovirus B19, influenza, CMV and Epstein-Barr virus. In a later analysis, TCR association rates were found to vary across HLA loci, with the most associated TCRs seen for DRB1 alleles and the fewest for HLA-C alleles. In a later analysis, 16,951 TCR beta sequences were associated with specific HLA alleles at a false discovery rate of 0.05. Because some donors lacked HLA typing at each locus, the association tests relied only on the typed subset. A later analysis found that HLA-associated TCR beta chains were more clonally expanded and had lower generation probabilities than equally common non-associated chains. Most TCR sequences were observed very rarely across donors, whereas some public TCRs were present in many individuals. Only TCR beta chains were sequenced in this cohort, and the absence of alpha or paired-chain data limited detectable features. Broadly in line with IMGT annotations, most TCR beta V segments showed up in productive rearrangements about 87% or about 30% of the time in an earlier analysis of 450 to 600 of the donors. Because the 87-base-pair reads could not distinguish some IMGT-functional V segments, including TRBV6-2 and TRBV6-3, those segments were excluded. A cluster of highly shared sequence variants was judged likely to be a technical artifact of the sequencing pipeline. Cytomegalovirus status was reported to be diagnosed by the classifier with high specificity and sensitivity in both the original and validation cohorts. A further reported finding was that TCR beta sequences accurately predicted the HLA-A and HLA-B alleles for most subjects in the first cohort. According to the authors, the approach could potentially be generalized to other disease states and immunological phenotypes. Because counts were too low, seventeen rarely observed V segments, including chromosome 9 orphons, were left out of the earlier analysis of 587 of the donors. Presence/absence analyses assumed roughly uniform sequencing depth across donors, an assumption that may not hold. In a later genetic analysis, a missense DCLRE1C variant was associated with V-gene and J-gene trimming of TCR beta chains, and the association was replicated in an independent cohort. Correlated functional status among segregating V segments might be attributable to linkage disequilibrium, but an unknown experimental factor could not be ruled out. In a later analysis, most CMV-associated TCR beta chains were found to appear HLA-restricted, with HLA associations seemingly driven largely by CMV exposure. According to a later genetic analysis, donors in an Asian-associated ancestry cluster had fewer N-insertions in productive TCRs than the approximately 630-donor mean.

In total, just over 650 healthy bone marrow donors made up the cohort. At the time of sampling, all cohort members were nominally healthy, though unrecorded immune exposures were likely present. The donor tested CMV seronegative and was one of the 352 seronegative cohort members. Each donor provided a peripheral blood sample, and peripheral blood mononuclear cells were used for TCR beta sequencing. Genomic DNA was extracted from the blood cell samples with the Qiagen DNeasy Blood Extraction Kit. Remarks on this clone: Its antigen is not yet known. No much larger clone is present one base from it, and per-base qualities are unavailable.

The library was prepared using the immunoSEQ multiplex PCR assay. For the multiplex PCR, a mixture combining 60 forward primers for TCR Vbeta segments and 13 reverse primers for TCR Jbeta segments was used. The CDR3 region of rearranged TCR beta genes was amplified from genomic DNA with a multiplex PCR assay. The amplified TCR beta libraries were sequenced on the Illumina HiSeq System as 87-base-pair reads. Turning to the authors' computational methods: In a later analysis, roughly 80 million unique TCR beta chains were counted across the 500 to 850 repertoires, and around 10 million of these chains were shared by at least two donors. A nearest-neighbor algorithm error-corrected the raw reads and collapsed the reads into unique sequences, merging closely related sequences to remove PCR and sequencing errors. Alignment of CDR3 sequences to IMGT reference sequences was used to assign V, D and J gene segments. For a sequence to be retained, a match of at least six nucleotides to both a V gene segment and a J gene segment was required. A rearrangement was called productive if the CDR3 had no stop codons and remained in frame with V and J, and every other rearrangement was called non-productive. CDR3 was defined by IMGT convention, running from the second conserved V-encoded cysteine to the conserved J-encoded phenylalanine. The earlier analysis of a few hundred of the donors excluded any sequence lacking an unambiguous match to a single V gene segment. An earlier analysis of 587 of the donors called V segments functional above 56.7% productive rearrangements and segregating when the between-donor standard deviation exceeded 5%. To diagnose cytomegalovirus status from the catalog of TCR beta chain sequences, a statistical classification framework was built. A later analysis assigned V and J genes by comparing TCR nucleotide sequences with IMGT/GENE-DB human TR gene sequences. A later analysis assigned CDR3 sequences and most-parsimonious VDJ recombination scenarios with the TCRdist pipeline. In a later analysis, every TCR beta chain was defined by the combination of its CDR3 amino acid sequence and its V-gene family, and reads without a unique V-gene family were dropped. As a way to deal with suspected cross-contamination and a sequencing artifact, a later analysis dropped approximately 590 nucleotide sequences that were highly shared and had low generation probability. A later analysis calculated a clonal expansion index for each public chain from normalized within-repertoire ranks of inferred template counts. A later analysis computed generation probabilities with a VDJ recombination model fitted to out-of-frame rearrangements, and checked the results against IGoR. In a later analysis, hypergeometric tests were used to score TCR-TCR, TCR-HLA and TCR-CMV co-occurrence, with a repertoire-size bias correction applied to TCR pairs. False discovery rates were estimated in a later analysis by permuting HLA or CMV assignments 20 times. In a later analysis, co-occurring TCRs were grouped using DBSCAN, and TCRdist sequence similarity was added for clustering within HLA-allele-positive subsets. Co-occurrence clustering excluded repertoires with fewer than 30,000 or more than 120,000 public chains, plus five with anomalous nucleotide sharing. TCRdb's version of the immuneACCESS table is confined to in-frame rearrangements and falls short of the full clone set. An unresolved V gene accounts for under half of the shortfall where checked; the remainder is of unknown origin. That table gives V, J and clone size, and the DNA gave D and trimming. A total of around 140,000 clones appear in this sample, less than 90% of them only once. The ten largest account for about 1.6% of the sample.

The junction carries 4 bases between V and J, which are trimmed by 6 bases and 3 bases respectively. The CDR3 holds 11 amino acids from the cysteine to the phenylalanine. The read is trimmed to its CDR3 DNA, 33 bases read in frame from base 1. Based on the germline V gene, the CDR1 and CDR2 sequences are ENHRY and SYGVKD. The material sequenced was PBMCs. In this chain, TRBV10-3 is recombined with TRBJ2-3, with an unclear D gene assignment. The sequence was collected from a man aged 40-50 years in good health and CMV-seronegative. Here the CDR3 is given as CAISRTDTQYF. The sequence in DNA is TGTGCCATCAGCCGGACAGATACGCAGTATTTT.